This T cell receptor beta chain was sequenced in a study of T cell responses to AZD1222 COVID-19 vaccine. Whole-study context: The analysis combined second doses at about 4 or about 12 weeks.

Overall study results and limits: Donors, mostly white British, included more females; clonal diversity was possibly underestimated. Baseline seropositivity characterized only 5 or 6 AZD1222 recipients.

TCRdb's copy holds only in-frame clones and misses some; the assay was immunoSEQ multiplex PCR. The sample carries 98,000 or so clones, over 75% recorded once. Comments on this clone: No antigen is known for it.

CDR1 LNHDA and CDR2 SQIVND come from the germline V gene (reference sequence). The V gene end was trimmed by 6 bases and the J gene end by 4 bases; junction bases not matched to a gene: 8. CDR3 size: 15 residues. The genes are TRBV19 and TRBJ1-5; TRBD1 matches at 8 bases. The source was peripheral blood, collected on day 0 of AZD1222 vaccination. This clonotype was obtained from an adult in good health. The DNA for the CDR3 is TGTGCCAGTAGAGCGGACAGGGACGGGAATCAGCCCCAGCATTTT. Protein: CASRADRDGNQPQHF.